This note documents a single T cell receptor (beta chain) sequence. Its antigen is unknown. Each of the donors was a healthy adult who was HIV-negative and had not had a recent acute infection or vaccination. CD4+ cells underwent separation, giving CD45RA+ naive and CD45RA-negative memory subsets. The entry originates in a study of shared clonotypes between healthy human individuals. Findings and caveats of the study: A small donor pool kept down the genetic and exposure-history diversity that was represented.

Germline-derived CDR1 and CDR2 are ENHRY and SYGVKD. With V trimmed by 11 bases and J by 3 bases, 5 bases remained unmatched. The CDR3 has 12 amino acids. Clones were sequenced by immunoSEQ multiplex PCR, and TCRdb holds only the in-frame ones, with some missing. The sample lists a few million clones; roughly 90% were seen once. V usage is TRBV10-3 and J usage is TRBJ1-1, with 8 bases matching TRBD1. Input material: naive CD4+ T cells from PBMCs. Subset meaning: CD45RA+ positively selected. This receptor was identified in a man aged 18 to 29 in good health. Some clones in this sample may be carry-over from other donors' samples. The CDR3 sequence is CAATGADTEAFF. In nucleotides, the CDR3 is TGTGCCGCGACAGGGGCGGACACTGAAGCTTTCTTT.